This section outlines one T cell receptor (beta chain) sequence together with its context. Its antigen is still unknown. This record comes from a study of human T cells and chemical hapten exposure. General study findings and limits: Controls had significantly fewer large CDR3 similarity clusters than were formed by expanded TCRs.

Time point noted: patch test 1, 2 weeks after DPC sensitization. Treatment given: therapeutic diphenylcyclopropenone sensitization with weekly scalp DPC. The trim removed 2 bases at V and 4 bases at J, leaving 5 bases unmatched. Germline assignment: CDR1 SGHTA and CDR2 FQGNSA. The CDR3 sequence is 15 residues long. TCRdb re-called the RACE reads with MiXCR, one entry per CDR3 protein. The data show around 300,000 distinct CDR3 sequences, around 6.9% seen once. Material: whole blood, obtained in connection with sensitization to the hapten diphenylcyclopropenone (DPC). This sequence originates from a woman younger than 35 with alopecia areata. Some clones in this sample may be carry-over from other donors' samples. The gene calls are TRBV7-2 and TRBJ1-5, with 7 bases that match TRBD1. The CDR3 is CASSLSGTDNQPQHF. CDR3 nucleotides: TGTGCCAGCAGCTTAAGCGGGACAGATAATCAGCCCCAGCATTTT.